One and the same sample provided the 13 T cell receptor beta chains below, sequenced in a study of shared clonotypes between healthy human individuals. This table comes from immunoSEQ multiplex PCR, and its TCRdb copy is limited to in-frame clones, with some not included. This sample yields 450,000 to 650,000 clones, of which around 81% are seen a single time; more than 10% belongs to the top ten. The source material was PBMCs. The receptors were gathered from a middle-aged woman in good health. Some clones in this sample may be carry-over from other donors' samples.

The chain joins TRBV12-2 to TRBJ2-7; TRBD2, the table's D call, lacks a check against the DNA. TRBV12-2 corresponds to a pseudogene. The CDR3 covers 16 residues. CDR3 loop: CASRLPGREFPYEQYF. CDR3 DNA sequence: TGTGCAAGTCGCTTACCCGGGCGGGAGTTTCCCTACGAGCAGTACTTC.

Many counts were recorded for this clone. J is TRBJ2-1 and V is TRBV5-5; 8 positions match TRBD2. J was trimmed by 4 bases and V by 4 bases; bases with no gene match: 10. Germline assignment: CDR1 SGHKS and CDR2 YYEKEE (reference sequence). This CDR3 comprises 16 residues. This CDR3 is CASSPTSARTYNEQFF. CDR3 nucleotide sequence: TGTGCCAGCAGCCCGACTAGCGCGAGAACGTACAATGAGCAGTTCTTC.

Regarding this clone: Just one base apart from a much larger clone, this may be a read error. The chain links TRBV28 to TRBJ2-5, with D possibly being TRBD1 (7 bases). Matching the DNA end better, TRBJ2-7 makes the J call doubtful. Germline V gives CDR1 MDHEN, CDR2 SYDVKM. The CDR3 extends over 15 amino acids. The CDR3 reads CAGSFSGGTAYEQYF. Here the CDR3 DNA reads TGTGCCGGCAGTTTCAGCGGAGGGACAGCCTACGAGCAGTACTTC.

The chain is built from TRBV7-9 and TRBJ2-7; no firm D call. Per the germline V gene, CDR1 is SEHNR and CDR2 is FQNEAQ (reference sequence). The CDR3 covers 13 residues. V shed 4 bases and J shed 6 bases, with 13 bases lying between them. The CDR3 spells CASSSVSPREQYF. The CDR3 DNA is TGTGCCAGCAGCTCCGTCAGCCCTCGCGAGCAGTACTTC. The full variable domain, its missing parts supplied by reference TRBV7-9 and TRBJ2-7, is DTGVSQNPRHKITKRGQNVTFRCDPISEHNRLYWYRQTLGQGPEFLTYFQNEAQLEKSRLLSDRFSAERPKGSFSTLEIQRTEQGDSAMYLCASSSVSPREQYFGPGTRLTVT.

The V and J genes are TRBV27 and TRBJ2-7, with 9 positions matching TRBD1. With 2 bases clipped from V and 3 bases from J, the junction kept 5 bases outside the gene matches. The CDR3 length is 15 residues. Germline values: CDR1 MNHEY, CDR2 SMNVEV (reference sequence). The chain's CDR3 is CASSLGTGNIYEQYF. The CDR3 DNA sequence: TGTGCCAGCAGTTTAGGGACAGGGAATATCTACGAGCAGTACTTC.

This clone was seen a handful of times. The rearrangement joins TRBV4-1 to TRBJ1-4; D unclear. Germline CDR1 reads MGHRA; CDR2 reads YSYEKL. The V end was cut by 5 bases, the J end by 0 bases, with 10 bases between. This CDR3 spans 15 amino acids. CDR3 sequence reads: CASSVTGATNEKLFF. CDR3 nucleotides: TGCGCCAGCAGCGTTACCGGTGCAACTAATGAAAAACTGTTTTTT.

This clone was seen only a few times. V usage is TRBV6-5 and J usage is TRBJ2-7; a possible D gene is TRBD2 (6 bases). This CDR3 spans 14 amino acids. CDR1 MNHEY and CDR2 SVGAGI come from the germline V gene. Trimming pared 4 bases from V and 3 bases from J, leaving 13 bases between. The CDR3 region is CASSFGGRHYEQYF. CDR3 nucleotides: TGTGCCAGCAGTTTCGGGGGAAGGCACTACGAGCAGTACTTC.

The V gene is TRBV7-6, the J gene TRBJ2-7, with D unclear. Germline V gene sequence: CDR1 SGHVS, CDR2 FNYEAQ. Between the trimmed V and J ends, which lost 5 bases and 4 bases, there was a span of 9 bases. CDR3 length equals 12 residues. The CDR3 bases are TGTGCCAGCAGCGCGACAAGATACGAGCAGTACTTC. As protein: CASSATRYEQYF.

This chain links TRBV5-4 with TRBJ2-2; D gene uncertain. CDR1 is SGHNT and CDR2 is YYREEE in the germline V gene (reference sequence). Trimming cost V 4 bases and J 0 bases, with 13 bases left between them. There are 16 residues in the CDR3. The DNA of the CDR3 is TGTGCCAGCAGCAGCCTCAGCCCCGCGAACACCGGGGAGCTGTTTTTT. Amino acid sequence: CASSSLSPANTGELFF.

CDR3 sequence: CASSRVPTTSGTGNEQFF. The CDR3 coding sequence is TGTGCCAGCAGCCGTGTCCCCACAACTAGCGGGACGGGTAATGAGCAGTTCTTC. The chain employs TRBV7-3 and TRBJ2-1, with 10 positions matching TRBD2. Losses at the gene ends were 5 bases for V and 7 bases for J; bases not matched to a gene: 17. CDR3 length: 18 residues. Germline loops: CDR1 SGHTA, CDR2 FQGTGA.

This clone was counted only a few times. The sample has other DNA sequences that encode this CDR3 too. The chain carries TRBV6-4 and TRBJ2-1, with 8 bases identical to TRBD2. Unmatched junction bases numbered 10, after V lost 2 bases and J lost 7 bases. Germline V lookup: CDR1 MRHNA, CDR2 SNTAGT. This CDR3 contains 16 residues. The CDR3 DNA sequence: TGTGCCAGCAGTGACCAAGCGGGAGAGGGGCGGAATGAGCAGTTCTTC. This encodes CASSDQAGEGRNEQFF.

The chain uses TRBV2 and TRBJ1-1; TRBD1 matches at 7 bases. The CDR3 spans 14 residues. Germline V gene data show CDR1 as SNHLY and CDR2 as FYNNEI. V shed 5 bases, J shed 3 bases, and the junction held 6 bases outside the gene matches. For the CDR3, the DNA is TGTGCCAGCAGTTCCCCGAGGGGGCACACTGAAGCTTTCTTT. It codes for CASSSPRGHTEAFF.

The chain carries TRBV5-4 and TRBJ2-5, with D uncertain. The CDR3 contains 13 residues. In germline, CDR1 is SGHNT, CDR2 YYREEE (reference sequence). Trimming stripped 3 bases from V and 5 bases from J, with 11 bases between. The CDR3 nucleotides are TGTGCCAGCAGCTCCGGCCACCGGGAGACCCAGTACTTC. It encodes CASSSGHRETQYF.